The clone carrying this T cell receptor (beta chain) was detected a few times. Repertoires were generated with immunoSEQ multiplex PCR, while TCRdb's copy carries only in-frame clones and drops some. The sample has almost 200,000 clones, about 85% seen once. This specimen comes from a study of blood T cell repertoires in COVID-19. V was pared by 10 bases and J by 8 bases, with 9 bases of the junction left unmatched. The CDR3 has 14 residues. Germline CDR1 and CDR2: ENHRY and SYGVKD. This clonotype was obtained from a man aged 55 to 70 with COVID-19, enrolled during active disease. This chain links TRBV10-3 with TRBJ1-6; 9 nucleotides match TRBD1. What was sequenced was peripheral blood. CDR3 DNA sequence: TGTGCCAACAGCCGGGACAGGGATCATTCACCCCTCCACTTT. The encoded protein is CANSRDRDHSPLHF.